The 17 T cell receptor beta chains presented below share a single source sample, sequenced in a study of tumor-infiltrating lymphocytes in primary liver carcinoma. With a constant-region primer, TCR beta cDNA was made from about 0.5 ug of total RNA. Nested multiplex PCR, run for three rounds with slightly modified ARM-PCR, yielded TCR beta libraries. TRBV1-TRBV30 forward primers paired with a C-beta reverse primer drove the first two PCR rounds, about 10 cycles each. TCRdb re-derived calls from the multiplex PCR reads in MiXCR, one entry per CDR3 protein. The data show some 190,000 distinct CDR3 sequences, about 60% seen once. Unsorted whole blood supplied the blood RNA, and germline DNA was isolated too. Material: peripheral blood. These receptors all stem from a man aged 40-55 years with primary liver carcinoma and hepatitis B virus infection.

This clonotype occurred many times. The V gene is TRBV11-2, the J gene TRBJ2-6; D is perhaps TRBD1 or TRBD2 (6 bases each). Looked up from germline, CDR1 is SGHAT and CDR2 is FQNNGV. V lost 0 bases and J lost 11, with 14 bases in between. This CDR3 comprises 15 residues. The DNA for the CDR3 is TGTGCCAGCAGCTTAGAACGGCCCGGGGGCGACGTCCTGACTTTC. It specifies CASSLERPGGDVLTF.

The sample holds one count of this clonotype. The chain has TRBV4-1 and TRBJ2-7; TRBD1 matches at 8 bases. The CDR3 spans 15 residues. The ends lost 7 bases at V and 4 bases at J; junction bases unmatched: 12. Germline CDR1 and CDR2: MGHRA and YSYEKL. CDR3: CASNQMGQGAYEQYF. The CDR3 DNA reads TGCGCCAGCAACCAGATGGGGCAGGGGGCTTACGAGCAGTACTTC.

This clonotype showed up just a few times. The V and J genes are TRBV6-5 and TRBJ1-5; D is undetermined. This CDR3 comprises 14 residues. Trimming shortened V by 0 bases and J by 5 bases, and 8 bases separated the two germline ends. CDR1 and CDR2 (germline): MNHEY, SVGAGI. The DNA of the CDR3 is TGTGCCAGCAGTTACTCGAGGGCAGATCAGCCCCAGCATTTT. This translates into CASSYSRADQPQHF.

Points on this clonotype: The junction departs from the called germline gene at one end, perhaps through a read error. The chain combines TRBV29-1 with TRBJ2-1, with D maybe TRBD1 (6 bases). Looked up from germline, CDR1 is SQVTM and CDR2 is ANQGSEA. This CDR3 is 10 amino acids long. In DNA form, the CDR3 reads TGCAGCGTTCAAAACGGACAGCAGTCCTTC. Its protein is CSVQNGQQSF.

Note on this clonotype: One end of the junction is discordant with germline, which a read error may explain. This sequence joins TRBV5-4 and TRBJ2-1; TRBD1 might be the D (6 bases). This CDR3 has 16 amino acids. Per the germline V gene, CDR1 is SGHNT and CDR2 is YYREEE (reference sequence). CDR3 amino acids: CAISLMTGRSGDEQFF. The CDR3 bases are TGTGCCATCAGCTTGATGACAGGCCGAAGTGGGGATGAGCAGTTCTTC.

The chain has TRBV6-5 and TRBJ2-5; D gene uncertain. The CDR3 consists of 13 residues. Germline loops: CDR1 MNHEY, CDR2 SVGAGI. The V and J ends lost 2 bases and 4 bases respectively, with 8 bases between them. In nucleotides, the CDR3 is TGTGCCAGCAGTTACAATAACCTAGAGACCCAGTACTTC. It codes for CASSYNNLETQYF.

The J gene is TRBJ2-1, the V gene TRBV5-1, with TRBD2 identical over 8 bases. The V gene end was trimmed by 4 bases and the J gene end by 4 bases; junction bases not matched to a gene: 7. Germline V gene data show CDR1 as SGHRS and CDR2 as YFSETQ. CDR3 length: 15 residues. DNA for the CDR3: TGCGCCAGCAGCCAAGAAGCGGGAGAGTACAATGAGCAGTTCTTC. It encodes CASSQEAGEYNEQFF.

This clonotype appeared a few times. This chain links TRBV6-5 with TRBJ2-1, with unresolved D. This CDR3 is 13 amino acids long. Trimming left V 4 bases short and J 8 bases short, with 12 bases between. Germline loops: CDR1 MNHEY, CDR2 SVGAGI. CDR3 sequence (DNA): TGTGCCAGCAGTTCCTCTAGGACCCATGAGCAGTTCTTC. This gives the protein CASSSSRTHEQFF.

The gene calls are TRBV28 and TRBJ1-5; D is possibly TRBD1 (6 bases). The CDR3 covers 16 residues. Trimming shortened V by 4 bases and J by 2 bases, and 15 bases separated the two germline ends. Germline assignment: CDR1 MDHEN and CDR2 SYDVKM. As DNA, the CDR3 is TGTGCCAGCAGTTCCCCTGAGGGGGGGGGCAATCAGCCCCAGCATTTT. Translation: CASSSPEGGGNQPQHF.

As to this clonotype: The junction shows a germline mismatch at one end, possibly a read error. The J gene is TRBJ1-1, the V gene TRBV14; no clear D. The CDR3 extends over 14 amino acids. Germline CDR1 reads SGHDN; CDR2 reads FVKESK. For the CDR3, the DNA is TGTGCCAGCAGCCGAACGGACGGTAACACTGATGCTTTCTTT. This gives the protein CASSRTDGNTDAFF.

In its sample, this clonotype was seen once. An end of the junction differs from the germline gene, which may be a read error. The chain has TRBV11-2 and TRBJ2-1; 8 positions agree with TRBD2. Germline V gene data show CDR1 as SGHAT and CDR2 as FQNNGV. The CDR3 runs 17 residues. CDR3 coding DNA: TGTGCCAGCAGCTTAGATGAGAGCGGGAGACCCTACAATGAGCGGTTCTTC. This encodes CASSLDESGRPYNERFF.

J is TRBJ2-3 and V is TRBV11-3; the D is unclear. Trimming left V 2 bases short and J 11 bases short, with 17 bases between. The CDR3 contains 14 residues. Germline V gives CDR1 SGHNT, CDR2 YENEEA. This chain's CDR3 is CASSLLGQQDVQYF. The CDR3 DNA reads TGTGCCAGCAGCTTATTAGGGCAGCAAGATGTGCAGTATTTT.

The sample holds one count of this clonotype. Germline and junction disagree at one end, which may indicate a read error. The rearrangement uses TRBV6-1 and TRBJ2-3; 8 bases fit TRBD2. Germline V gives CDR1 MNHNS, CDR2 SASEGT. The CDR3 loop spans 15 amino acids. CDR3 DNA sequence: TGTGCCAGCAGTGAACAGATAGCGGGGCAAGATACGCGGTATTTC. As protein: CASSEQIAGQDTRYF.

This chain links TRBV6-5 with TRBJ2-7, with TRBD1 as a possible D gene (5 bases). Trimming stripped 6 bases from V and 2 bases from J, with 11 bases between. The length of the CDR3 is 13 residues. The germline V gene has CDR1 MNHEY and CDR2 SVGAGI. In DNA form, the CDR3 reads TGTGCCAGCAGACAGGACGGACCCTACGAGCAGTACTTC. As protein: CASRQDGPYEQYF.

The rearrangement joins TRBV14 to TRBJ2-1; maybe TRBD1 (6 bases). Germline values: CDR1 SGHDN, CDR2 FVKESK. The length of the CDR3 is 19 residues. V shed 4 bases and J shed 7 bases, with 29 bases lying between them. This CDR3 is CASSPLAPMGTQFFNEQFF. For the CDR3, the DNA is TGTGCCAGCAGCCCCCTAGCCCCCATGGGGACACAGTTCTTTAATGAGCAGTTCTTC. The variable domain in full, completed from reference TRBV14 and TRBJ2-1, reads EAGVTQFPSHSVIEKGQTVTLRCDPISGHDNLYWYRRVMGKEIKFLLHFVKESKQDESGMPNNRFLAERTGGTYSTLKVQPAELEDSGVYFCASSPLAPMGTQFFNEQFFGPGTRLTVL.

The chain carries TRBV6-6 and TRBJ2-3; 10 nucleotides align to TRBD2. The germline CDR1 and CDR2 sequences are MNHNY and SVGAGI (reference sequence). This CDR3 has 17 residues. With 1 base clipped from V and 3 bases from J, the junction kept 7 bases outside the gene matches. The DNA of the CDR3 is TGTGCCAGCAGTTACTACCCTAGGACTAGCGGTACAGATACGCAGTATTTT. Translation: CASSYYPRTSGTDTQYF.

The J gene is TRBJ2-5, the V gene TRBV12-5; D tentatively fits TRBD1 or TRBD2 (6 bases each). In germline, CDR1 is LGHNT, CDR2 FRNRAP. The CDR3 length is 15 residues. V was trimmed by 1 base and J by 5 bases, leaving 14 bases between them. The CDR3 sequence: CASGLGGAGDETQYF. In DNA, the CDR3 is TGTGCTAGTGGTTTGGGCGGGGCAGGGGATGAGACCCAGTACTTC.